In its sample, the clone carrying this TCR beta chain was seen many times. The target antigen is unknown. These data belong to a study of T cells in Graves' hyperthyroidism and ophthalmopathy. Researchers amplified the TCR beta CDR3 regions from RNA transcripts. HTBI primers were used for first-round RT-PCR of the TCR CDR3. TCRdb itself ran the multiplex PCR reads through MiXCR, one entry per CDR3 protein. The sample holds under 700,000 distinct CDR3 sequences, around 45% seen once. V gave up 0 bases and J gave up 0 bases, with 9 bases separating them. CDR1 and CDR2 from the germline V gene are SQVTM and ANQGSEA. The length of the CDR3 is 16 residues. General observations from the study: Among thyroid clonotypes expanded above 0.001, most also appeared in blood.

If no ophthalmopathy progression occurred within 18 months, Graves' hyperthyroidism was stable. Newly diagnosed hyperthyroidism, duration under 2 months, in patients aged 18 to 65. Clinical symptoms, serum thyroxine, TRAb, thyroid ultrasound and orbital computed tomography established diagnosis. This TCR derives from a woman younger than 35 with Graves' hyperthyroidism. V is TRBV29-1 and J is TRBJ2-6; D might be TRBD1 (6 bases). The sample taken for sequencing was peripheral blood or thyroid tissue (not recorded which). The CDR3 loop reads CSVEDTGPSGANVLTF. The CDR3 DNA is TGCAGCGTTGAAGATACAGGGCCCTCTGGGGCCAACGTCCTGACTTTC. The full variable domain, in which reference TRBV29-1 and TRBJ2-6 provide the parts outside the CDR3, is SAVISQKPSRDICQRGTSLTIQCQVDSQVTMMFWYRQQPGQSLTLIATANQGSEATYESGFVIDKFPISRPNLTFSTLTVSNMSPEDSSIYLCSVEDTGPSGANVLTFGAGSRLTVL.